These T cell receptor beta chains were read from a single sample in a study of T cell responses to AZD1222 COVID-19 vaccine. Libraries were prepared by immunoSEQ multiplex PCR; TCRdb keeps only in-frame clonotypes and omits some of them. The top ten clones hold 7.6% of a sample with more than 100,000 clones, about nine tenths of them seen once. The specimen comprised peripheral blood, sampled on day 0 of AZD1222 vaccination. These receptors all come from an adult in good health. CDR3s include the opening cysteine and the closing phenylalanine or tryptophan. A D gene is named only where the DNA matches it firmly. A row's size may be missing; if present it is once, few, many or a size class.

j_call	clone_size	v_call	d_call	cdr3_aa	cdr3_nt
TRBJ1-4	few	TRBV25-1	-	CASSSRAPGNEKLFF	TGTGCCAGCAGTAGCAGGGCCCCTGGAAATGAAAAACTGTTTTTT
TRBJ1-3	-	TRBV7-9	-	CASSSSPGNTIYF	TGTGCCAGCAGCTCCTCTCCGGGAAACACCATATATTTT
TRBJ1-3	-	TRBV9	-	CASSPHQGANSGNTIYF	TGTGCCAGCAGCCCCCACCAAGGGGCCAACTCTGGAAACACCATATATTTT
TRBJ1-5	-	TRBV9	TRBD1	CASSGDSPNQPQHF	TGTGCCAGCAGTGGGGACAGCCCCAATCAGCCCCAGCATTTT
TRBJ2-5	-	TRBV18	TRBD1	CASSQGQGPETQYF	TGTGCCAGCTCCCAGGGACAGGGGCCAGAGACCCAGTACTTC
TRBJ1-1	-	TRBV6-5	-	CASSRQNTEAFF	TGTGCCAGCAGTCGCCAGAACACTGAAGCTTTCTTT
TRBJ2-7	-	TRBV19	TRBD1	CASSTRTGGSYEQYF	TGTGCCAGTAGTACCAGGACAGGGGGCTCCTACGAGCAGTACTTC
TRBJ1-1	-	TRBV20-1	-	CSATETVAFF	TGCAGTGCTACTGAAACGGTAGCTTTCTTT
TRBJ1-5	-	TRBV9	-	CASSVGGAGNQPQHF	TGTGCCAGCAGCGTAGGGGGGGCAGGCAATCAGCCCCAGCATTTT
TRBJ1-2	-	TRBV7-3	-	CASSGTGTVGYTF	TGTGCCAGCAGCGGTACAGGGACGGTTGGCTACACCTTC
TRBJ1-4	few	TRBV7-9	-	CASSPRGSEKLFF	TGTGCCAGCAGCCCCCGGGGCAGTGAAAAACTGTTTTTT
TRBJ1-6	-	TRBV5-1	-	CASSRESSYNSPLHF	TGCGCCAGCAGCAGGGAGAGCTCCTATAATTCACCCCTCCACTTT
TRBJ1-5	-	TRBV5-1	-	CASSLTGDSNQPQHF	TGCGCCAGCAGCTTGACAGGAGATAGCAATCAGCCCCAGCATTTT
TRBJ1-1	-	TRBV6-6	-	CASSYLTPRDTEAFF	TGTGCCAGCAGTTACCTGACACCAAGGGACACTGAAGCTTTCTTT
TRBJ2-1	-	TRBV28	TRBD2	CASSLAMLGGSYNEQFF	TGTGCCAGCAGTTTAGCAATGTTGGGGGGGTCCTACAATGAGCAGTTCTTC
TRBJ1-1	-	TRBV10-1	-	CASSNQYTEAFF	TGCGCCAGCAGTAATCAGTACACTGAAGCTTTCTTT
TRBJ2-1	-	TRBV29-1	TRBD1	CSVPGQGLSEQFF	TGCAGCGTTCCGGGACAGGGACTCAGTGAGCAGTTCTTC
TRBJ1-2	-	TRBV5-4	-	CATTVEMHGYTF	TGTGCCACTACAGTTGAGATGCATGGCTACACCTTC
TRBJ2-7	-	TRBV9	TRBD1	CASSVSTGTGGHEQYF	TGTGCCAGCAGCGTAAGTACAGGGACAGGGGGCCACGAGCAGTACTTC
TRBJ2-5	once	TRBV27	-	CASSLSPGETQYF	TGTGCCAGCAGTTTATCCCCTGGGGAGACCCAGTACTTC
TRBJ1-5	-	TRBV28	-	CASMGSNQPQHF	TGTGCCAGTATGGGTAGCAATCAGCCCCAGCATTTT
TRBJ2-3	-	TRBV19	-	CASSIDLGTGGGTDTQYF	-
TRBJ2-1	-	TRBV7-2	-	CASSLEVAEHNEQFF	TGTGCCAGCAGCTTAGAAGTAGCGGAGCACAATGAGCAGTTCTTC
TRBJ1-1	-	TRBV6-1	TRBD1	CASGETGAAEAFF	TGTGCCAGCGGTGAGACAGGGGCCGCTGAAGCTTTCTTT
TRBJ2-1	-	TRBV11-2	-	CASSLERLTNEQFF	TGTGCCAGCAGCTTGGAGAGGCTCACCAATGAGCAGTTCTTC
TRBJ1-1	-	TRBV6-5	-	CASCSDTEAFF	TGTGCCAGCTGTAGCGACACTGAAGCTTTCTTT
TRBJ2-5	-	TRBV13	TRBD2	CASRLAGGRKTQYF	TGTGCCAGCAGGCTAGCGGGGGGACGGAAGACCCAGTACTTC
TRBJ2-3	-	TRBV11-3	TRBD1	CASSPRTGGAGDTQYF	TGTGCCAGCAGCCCGCGGACAGGGGGCGCGGGAGATACGCAGTATTTT
TRBJ1-1	-	TRBV28	-	CASSLGALGSRMNTEAFF	TGTGCCAGCAGTTTGGGTGCCCTCGGCAGCCGGATGAACACTGAAGCTTTCTTT
TRBJ1-4	-	TRBV9	-	CASSAAAPGLTRPTNEKLFF	TGTGCCAGCAGCGCGGCCGCCCCGGGACTTACTAGGCCAACTAATGAAAAACTGTTTTTT